The entry that follows covers one T cell receptor (beta chain) sequence. The clone's antigen remains unknown. One base away there is no much larger clone; base qualities are not given. The germline V gene provides CDR1 MNHEY and CDR2 SVGAGI. The germline ends are 11 bases apart after V is trimmed by 8 bases and J by 6 bases. The CDR3 contains 11 residues, cysteine and phenylalanine counted. Of all the DNA, just the CDR3 is kept, 33 bases in frame from base 1. The time point label here, explained by the study, means: baseline before first vaccination. Per the publication, the treatment or condition label means: meningococcal conjugate vaccine given as trial control. Samples from vaccinated people were obtained from the UK trials COV001 and COV002, which included a single-blind randomized controlled phase 2/3 trial of AZD1222 (ChAdOx1 nCoV-19) in healthy adults. For TCRbeta chain sequencing, PBMC samples were collected from trial participants at day 0 and at day 28 after the second dose.

The CDR3 regions of human TCRbeta chains were subjected to immunosequencing. The published analysis was carried out like this. TCRs in the repertoires were compared against a reference library of SARS-CoV-2-specific TCRs that had been generated with the MIRA antigen-specificity platform. Breadth meant the fraction of unique TCRs that were SARS-CoV-2-associated, whereas depth meant the fraction of total T cells that were SARS-CoV-2-associated. Using the MIRA data, each spike-specific TCR was assigned both to the spike region to which the TCR was reactive and to a CD4 or CD8 class. Log10-transformed breadth and depth values were compared by one-way ANOVA with Sidak's multiple comparisons tests. The table comes from immuneACCESS by way of TCRdb, which keeps in-frame sequences with V and J called. Part of the clones is missing from these tables; in studies checked, under half for an unresolved V gene and the rest for unknown reasons. V, J and clone size are taken as reported in that table, and D and trimming were inferred from the DNA itself. The sample has around 130,000 clones on record, 88% of them singletons. 18% of the sample lies in the top ten.

The record originates from a study of T cell responses to AZD1222 COVID-19 vaccine (dated by TCRdb to about 2021). General notes on the study: TCR sequencing was performed for roughly 250 trial participants, of whom 207 were given two doses of AZD1222 and 26 were given two doses of MenACWY control vaccine. Trial participants were enrolled by age into 18-55, 56-69 and 70-plus year subgroups, with 148, 28 and 57 TCR-sequenced participants respectively. The research as a whole found: Only five or six AZD1222 recipients were SARS-CoV-2 seropositive at baseline, limiting conclusions about previously exposed vaccinees. Participants were mostly white British and included more females than males, and it was suggested by the authors that clonal diversity may have been underestimated. The 56-69-year group was small, and its depth increase did not reach significance, likely because of low power. No day 14 peak-response samples were available, so repertoires were characterized only after the peak T cell response. Spike-specific TCR breadth and depth rose significantly after two AZD1222 doses compared with day 0 and with MenACWY recipients. The vaccine-associated CD4 TCRs covered the entire spike protein, and the dominant responses fell in regions 160-218 and 743-854. Nearly half of unique spike-specific TCRs reportedly recognized epitopes outside regions mutated in the B.1.351 and B.1.1.7 variants.

Sample: peripheral blood, taken on day 0 of MenACWY control vaccination. The sequence was obtained from an adult in good health. The sequence links TRBV6-5 to TRBJ2-7, with no confidently assigned D gene. The nucleotide sequence reads as follows: TGTGCCAGCTATCGGTCTCTCGAGCAGTACTTC. The resulting protein is CASYRSLEQYF.